The 30 T cell receptor beta chains presented below share a single source sample, sequenced in a study of T cell responses to AZD1222 COVID-19 vaccine. Clones were read by immunoSEQ multiplex PCR, and TCRdb kept only the in-frame ones, dropping some. This table has 150,000 to 200,000 clones, around 94% appearing once. The sequencing here drew on peripheral blood, taken 28 days after the second dose of the MenACWY control vaccine. Receptors were obtained from an adult who received the MenACWY meningococcal vaccine as a control.

The gene calls are TRBV19 and TRBJ2-5; 10 bases align to TRBD2. The CDR3 loop spans 17 amino acids. Germline CDR1 reads LNHDA; CDR2 reads SQIVND (reference sequence). The V and J ends lost 4 bases and 5 bases, in that order; junction bases with no gene match: 13. Here the CDR3 DNA reads TGTGCCAGTAGTACGCCGGGTGGGCTAGCGGGAGAGGAGACCCAGTACTTC. It encodes CASSTPGGLAGEETQYF.

The V gene is TRBV18, the J gene TRBJ2-3, with 11 nucleotides matching TRBD2. Germline CDR1 and CDR2: KGHSH and LQKENI. The V gene end was trimmed by 2 bases and the J gene end by 1 base; junction bases not matched to a gene: 2. The CDR3 loop spans 16 amino acids. The CDR3, as DNA: TGTGCCAGCTCACCAAAGACTAGCGGGGGCACAGATACGCAGTATTTT. Translating gives CASSPKTSGGTDTQYF.

J is TRBJ2-5 and V is TRBV30; the D call may be TRBD1 or TRBD2 (5 bases each). Trimming removed 0 bases at V and 2 bases at J, with 10 bases between. The CDR3 consists of 14 residues. Germline V gene data show CDR1 as GTSNPN and CDR2 as SVGIG (reference sequence). CDR3 in amino acids: CAWSVLGAQETQYF. The CDR3 bases are TGTGCCTGGAGTGTACTCGGGGCACAAGAGACCCAGTACTTC.

CDR3 sequence: CATAGWNTEAFF. The CDR3 DNA follows: TGTGCCACCGCGGGCTGGAACACTGAAGCTTTCTTT. The chain uses TRBV12-3 or TRBV12-4 and TRBJ1-1, with D hard to call. Trimming shortened V by 10 bases and J by 1 base, and 10 bases separated the two germline ends. This CDR3 has 12 residues.

The chain couples TRBV21-1 to TRBJ1-1; the listed D gene, TRBD1, was not tested against the DNA. TRBV21-1 is a pseudogene segment. CDR3 size: 14 residues. CDR3 residues: CASSKTGGDTEAFF. CDR3 DNA: TGTGCCAGCAGCAAAACAGGGGGGGACACTGAAGCTTTCTTT.

This chain connects TRBV4-1 to TRBJ2-7, with D maybe TRBD2 (6 bases). The ends were cut back, 4 bases at V and 2 bases at J, with 18 bases in the middle. The CDR3 spans 16 residues. Germline CDR1 is MGHRA and CDR2 is YSYEKL. In DNA, the CDR3 is TGCGCCAGCAGCCTAACCAGCGGGTATCCCCCCTACGAGCAGTACTTC. This translates into CASSLTSGYPPYEQYF.

This chain uses TRBV11-3 with TRBJ2-7; D call uncertain. The V and J ends lost 4 bases and 4 bases respectively, with 14 bases between them. The CDR3 runs to 14 residues. Germline V lookup: CDR1 SGHNT, CDR2 YENEEA. CDR3 region: CASSSPGSRYEQYF. The CDR3 DNA is TGTGCCAGCAGCTCCCCCGGAAGCAGATACGAGCAGTACTTC.

The chain carries TRBV14 and TRBJ2-1, with D possibly called TRBD1 or TRBD2 (6 bases each). V was trimmed by 1 base and J by 8 bases, leaving 9 bases between them. The CDR3 is made up of 13 amino acids. CDR1 SGHDN and CDR2 FVKESK come from the germline V gene. The CDR3, as DNA: TGTGCCAGCAGCCAAGTGAGGGGGGATGAGCAGTTCTTC. Translation: CASSQVRGDEQFF.

The rearrangement links TRBV28 to TRBJ1-3; D gene ambiguous. The V gene lost 5 bases and the J gene lost 9 bases, with 20 bases spanning the gap. Per germline, CDR1 MDHEN and CDR2 SYDVKM. The length of the CDR3 is 15 residues. The CDR3: CASSPRAVSLGTIYF. DNA of the CDR3: TGTGCCAGCAGTCCTCGGGCAGTGTCCCTTGGCACCATATATTTT.

The table lists this clone with a count of one. The gene calls are TRBV9 and TRBJ2-3; perhaps TRBD2 as D (7 bases). Germline loops: CDR1 SGDLS, CDR2 YYNGEE. There are 19 residues in the CDR3. Trimming shortened V by 5 bases and J by 5 bases, and 30 bases separated the two germline ends. CDR3 amino acids: CASSASGKLGGSHGDTQYF. The CDR3 region has the DNA TGTGCCAGCAGTGCCAGCGGGAAGCTGGGGGGCTCACACGGAGATACGCAGTATTTT.

The chain employs TRBV7-3 and TRBJ1-3; TRBD1 is a possible D gene (5 bases). CDR1 is SGHTA and CDR2 is FQGTGA in the germline V gene. The CDR3 has 15 residues. The V and J ends lost 8 bases and 0 bases respectively, with 14 bases between them. The CDR3 here is CASVGRGCSGNTIYF. DNA for the CDR3: TGTGCCAGCGTGGGGAGGGGTTGCTCTGGAAACACCATATATTTT.

This chain uses TRBV5-1 with TRBJ1-4, with unresolved D. V was clipped by 5 bases and J by 7 bases, with 9 bases between them. The germline V gene encodes CDR1 SGHRS and CDR2 YFSETQ. The CDR3 runs 12 residues. The DNA for the CDR3 is TGCGCCAGCAGTTTTGCTGGTGAAAAACTGTTTTTT. This translates into CASSFAGEKLFF.

This chain links TRBV7-6 with TRBJ2-3; 7 nucleotides match TRBD1. V was pared by 5 bases and J by 4 bases, with 12 bases of the junction left unmatched. This CDR3 is built from 16 residues. Per the germline V gene, CDR1 is SGHVS and CDR2 is FNYEAQ. The CDR3 loop reads CASSAFRDSTADTQYF. CDR3 sequence (DNA): TGTGCCAGCAGCGCATTCCGGGACAGTACAGCAGATACGCAGTATTTT.

The V gene is TRBV6-5, the J gene TRBJ1-1, with TRBD1 matching 10 bases. This CDR3 has 14 amino acids. Germline CDR1 and CDR2: MNHEY and SVGAGI. J gave up 2 bases and V 6 bases, and 3 bases lay outside the gene matches. The DNA of the CDR3 is TGTGCCAGCAGGAGGGACAGGGGTAACACTGAAGCTTTCTTT. It yields the protein CASRRDRGNTEAFF.

The chain is built from TRBV18 and TRBJ2-2; D not resolved. The CDR3 is 11 residues long. Per germline, CDR1 KGHSH and CDR2 LQKENI. V was cut by 3 bases and J by 10 bases, with 6 bases left in between. The CDR3, as DNA: TGTGCCAGCTCACCGGATTCGGAGCTGTTTTTT. Translation: CASSPDSELFF.

The CDR3 DNA is TGTGCCAGTAGCTTAAGCGGGAGGTCCACAGATACGCAGTATTTT. It specifies CASSLSGRSTDTQYF. The rearrangement uses TRBV19 and TRBJ2-3; TRBD2 matches 9 bases. Per the germline V gene, CDR1 is LNHDA and CDR2 is SQIVND (reference sequence). After removal of 6 bases from V and 2 bases from J, the junction contained 6 bases not matched to a gene. CDR3 length: 15 residues. The full variable domain, its missing parts supplied by reference TRBV19 and TRBJ2-3, is DGGITQSPKYLFRKEGQNVTLSCEQNLNHDAMYWYRQDPGQGLRLIYYSQIVNDFQKGDIAEGYSVSREKKESFPLTVTSAQKNPTAFYLCASSLSGRSTDTQYFGPGTRLTVL.

The V call is TRBV30, the J call TRBJ2-3, with 11 bases matching TRBD2. Germline CDR1 and CDR2: GTSNPN and SVGIG (reference sequence). Trimming cost V 1 base and J 7 bases; bases outside gene matches: 10. The CDR3 length is 16 residues. CDR3 DNA sequence: TGTGCCTGGAGTGGTTCAAGGACTAGCGGGTCGAATACGCAGTATTTT. This encodes CAWSGSRTSGSNTQYF.

The CDR3 nucleotides are TGTGCCAGCAGCCAAGTCTCGAGCTCCTACAATGAGCAGTTCTTC. Its translation is CASSQVSSSYNEQFF. The chain recombines TRBV3-1 (or the pseudogene TRBV3-2) with TRBJ2-1, with D unclear. The CDR3 sequence is 15 residues long. Germline V gene data show CDR1 as LGHDT and CDR2 as YNNKEL (reference sequence). V lost 1 base to trimming and J lost 0 bases, with 7 bases between them.

The J gene is TRBJ1-3, the V gene TRBV19, with a weak D call TRBD1 (5 bases). V lost 3 bases to trimming and J lost 10 bases, with 19 bases between them. The germline V gene has CDR1 LNHDA and CDR2 SQIVND (reference sequence). The CDR3 contains 15 residues. The CDR3 loop is CASSMDIAGQETIYF. The CDR3 nucleotides read TGTGCCAGTAGTATGGACATTGCAGGGCAAGAGACCATATATTTT.

The chain joins TRBV13 to TRBJ1-1; D is uncertain. Germline CDR1 and CDR2: PRHDT and FYEKMQ (reference sequence). The CDR3 has 14 residues. V lost 5 bases and J lost 4, with 14 bases in between. The CDR3 here is CASSPQGYGTEAFF. The CDR3 nucleotides are TGTGCCAGCAGCCCTCAAGGGTACGGCACTGAAGCTTTCTTT.

This clone has a single count. The V gene is TRBV7-9, the J gene TRBJ2-3; a weak D match, TRBD2 (5 bases). Trimming stripped 4 bases from V and 3 bases from J, with 11 bases between. CDR3 length: 14 residues. Looked up from germline, CDR1 is SEHNR and CDR2 is FQNEAQ (reference sequence). Here the CDR3 reads CASSSFGRTDTQYF. As DNA, the CDR3 is TGTGCCAGCAGCTCTTTTGGGAGAACAGATACGCAGTATTTT.

J is TRBJ1-6 and V is TRBV19; D is ambiguous. Per the germline V gene, CDR1 is LNHDA and CDR2 is SQIVND (reference sequence). Trimming shortened V by 7 bases and J by 10 bases, and 26 bases separated the two germline ends. The length of the CDR3 is 17 residues. The CDR3 sequence: CASTGLKGGAGWSPLHF. CDR3 nucleotide sequence: TGTGCCAGTACCGGTCTAAAGGGAGGCGCGGGGTGGTCACCCCTCCACTTT.

V is TRBV7-8 and J is TRBJ1-4; the D gene is possibly TRBD1 (5 bases). The CDR3 has 14 residues. The germline V gene encodes CDR1 SGHVS and CDR2 FQNEAQ. V gave up 3 bases and J gave up 5 bases, with 10 bases separating them. The CDR3 loop is CASSLTAQNEKLFF. CDR3 sequence (DNA): TGTGCCAGCAGCTTGACAGCCCAGAATGAAAAACTGTTTTTT.

V and J are TRBV19 and TRBJ1-5, with D perhaps matching TRBD1 (5 bases). Germline values: CDR1 LNHDA, CDR2 SQIVND (reference sequence). The CDR3 sequence is 15 residues long. V gave up 6 bases and J gave up 3 bases, with 15 bases separating them. CDR3 DNA: TGTGCCAGTAGGAATGAGCGGGGGTACAATCAGCCCCAGCATTTT. It specifies CASRNERGYNQPQHF.

V gene TRBV30 combines with J gene TRBJ2-4; 7 bases align to TRBD1. The CDR3 is 15 residues long. V was clipped by 6 bases and J by 3 bases; unmatched bases: 11. Germline-derived CDR1 and CDR2 are GTSNPN and SVGIG (reference sequence). The CDR3 loop reads CACRDRVFGKNIQYF. The CDR3 DNA reads TGTGCCTGTCGTGACAGGGTTTTTGGCAAAAACATTCAGTACTTC. Full variable domain (missing parts from reference TRBV30 and TRBJ2-4): SQTIHQWPATLVQPVGSPLSLECTVEGTSNPNLYWYRQAAGRGLQLLFYSVGIGQISSEVPQNLSASRPQDRQFILSSKKLLLSDSGFYLCACRDRVFGKNIQYFGAGTRLSVL.

The chain is built from TRBV25-1 and TRBJ1-1; D is ambiguous. V was pared by 3 bases and J by 8 bases, with 7 bases between. Germline loops: CDR1 MGHDK, CDR2 SYGVNS. This CDR3 comprises 11 residues. CDR3 amino acids: CASSDYGEAFF. The CDR3 DNA reads TGTGCCAGCAGTGACTATGGAGAAGCTTTCTTT.

This clone appeared once. This chain connects TRBV4-3 to TRBJ1-2; maybe TRBD1 (5 bases). The germline V gene has CDR1 LGHNA and CDR2 YSLEER. The CDR3 contains 14 residues. Deletions cut 4 bases from V and 0 bases from J, with 9 bases between. Here the CDR3 reads CASSPGASNYGYTF. The CDR3 DNA sequence: TGCGCCAGCAGCCCCGGGGCTTCTAACTATGGCTACACCTTC.

This clone was counted a single time. The rearrangement joins TRBV7-3 to TRBJ2-7; D possibly corresponds to TRBD1 (6 bases). The CDR3 extends over 14 amino acids. Trimming removed 5 bases from V and 5 bases from J, with 16 bases in between. Looked up from germline, CDR1 is SGHTA and CDR2 is FQGTGA. The DNA of the CDR3 is TGTGCCAGCAGCCCAACAGGGTCCACCAACGAGCAGTACTTC. It is translated as CASSPTGSTNEQYF.

A single count supports this clone. The gene calls are TRBV18 and TRBJ2-7, with 7 bases fitting TRBD2. With 3 bases clipped from V and 1 base from J, the junction kept 6 bases outside the gene matches. This CDR3 spans 15 amino acids. Germline V gene lookup returns CDR1 KGHSH and CDR2 LQKENI. In DNA form, the CDR3 reads TGTGCCAGCTCACCGGGCGGGAGACAGTCCTACGAGCAGTACTTC. Translation: CASSPGGRQSYEQYF.

J is TRBJ2-7 and V is TRBV7-8, with 12 bases lining up with TRBD2. V shed 5 bases and J 4 bases; nucleotides not matched to a gene: 6. The CDR3 consists of 15 residues. CDR1 and CDR2 from the germline V gene are SGHVS and FQNEAQ. CDR3 protein: CASSLTSGRRYEQYF. The CDR3 coding sequence is TGTGCCAGCAGCCTCACTAGCGGGAGGAGGTACGAGCAGTACTTC.